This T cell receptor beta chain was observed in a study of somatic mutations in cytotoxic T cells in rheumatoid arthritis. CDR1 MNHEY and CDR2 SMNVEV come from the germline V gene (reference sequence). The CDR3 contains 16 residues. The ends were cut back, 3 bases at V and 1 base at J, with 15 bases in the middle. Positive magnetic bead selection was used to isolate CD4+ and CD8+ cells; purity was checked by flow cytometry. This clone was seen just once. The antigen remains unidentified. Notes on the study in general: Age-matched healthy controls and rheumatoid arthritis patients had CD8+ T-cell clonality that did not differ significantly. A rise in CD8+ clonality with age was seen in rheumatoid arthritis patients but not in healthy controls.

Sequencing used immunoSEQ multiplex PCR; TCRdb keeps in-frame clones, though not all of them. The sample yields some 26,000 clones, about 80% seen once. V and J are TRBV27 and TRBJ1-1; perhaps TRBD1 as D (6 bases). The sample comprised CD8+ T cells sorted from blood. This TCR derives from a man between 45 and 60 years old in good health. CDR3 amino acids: CASSLYRAVRNTEAFF. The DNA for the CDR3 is TGTGCCAGCAGTTTGTACAGGGCGGTGAGGAACACTGAAGCTTTCTTT.